A single sample gave rise to the 8 T cell receptor beta chains below, sequenced in a study of CD8+ T cells in alopecia areata. The authors extracted RNA and reverse transcribed it into cDNA as the sequencing template. Clones were read by immunoSEQ multiplex PCR, and TCRdb kept only the in-frame ones, dropping some. The sample gives around 190,000 clones, roughly 64% of which show up once; 4% to 4.5% is in the top ten. Treatment defined: oral pan-JAK inhibitor, 5-10 mg twice daily. Here the sequenced sample was CD4+ T cells sorted from blood, taken at week 4, from a patient treated with tofacitinib. Receptors were obtained from a human donor with alopecia areata.

The chain combines TRBV5-6 with TRBJ2-5, with unresolved D. Germline lookup yields CDR1 SGHDT and CDR2 YYEEEE. V dropped 2 bases and J dropped 3 bases, with 8 bases sitting between them. CDR3 length: 13 amino acids. This CDR3 reads CASSFAPEETQYF. CDR3 DNA sequence: TGTGCCAGCAGCTTTGCCCCTGAAGAGACCCAGTACTTC.

The J gene is TRBJ2-5, the V gene TRBV4-1; TRBD1 might be the D (5 bases). V gave up 0 bases and J gave up 5 bases, with 13 bases separating them. The CDR3 sequence is 15 residues long. Looked up from germline, CDR1 is MGHRA and CDR2 is YSYEKL. The CDR3 region is CASSQEGQQDETQYF. The DNA of the CDR3 is TGCGCCAGCAGCCAAGAAGGTCAACAGGACGAGACCCAGTACTTC.

The rearrangement joins TRBV29-1 to TRBJ1-2, with D maybe TRBD1 (6 bases). CDR3 length: 12 residues. Trimming cost V 4 bases and J 6 bases, with 12 bases left between them. Germline assignment: CDR1 SQVTM and CDR2 ANQGSEA. DNA for the CDR3: TGCAGCGTTGGACAGGAACAAGATGGCTACACCTTC. As protein: CSVGQEQDGYTF. The full variable domain, in which reference TRBV29-1 and TRBJ1-2 provide the parts outside the CDR3, is SAVISQKPSRDICQRGTSLTIQCQVDSQVTMMFWYRQQPGQSLTLIATANQGSEATYESGFVIDKFPISRPNLTFSTLTVSNMSPEDSSIYLCSVGQEQDGYTFGSGTRLTVV.

J is TRBJ1-2 and V is TRBV4-3; a possible D gene is TRBD1 (6 bases). The germline gives CDR1 LGHNA, CDR2 YSLEER. The CDR3 extends over 12 amino acids. Deletions cut 0 bases from V and 10 bases from J, with 9 bases between. CDR3 amino acids: CASSQEGAYYTF. The CDR3 DNA follows: TGCGCCAGCAGCCAAGAGGGGGCTTACTACACCTTC.

V and J are TRBV23-1 and TRBJ1-1; D not certain. TRBV23-1 is recorded as an ORF, its role being uncertain. V shed 4 bases and J shed 0 bases, with 12 bases lying between them. This CDR3 has 15 amino acids. CDR3 in amino acids: CASSRDFRMNTEAFF. Here the CDR3 DNA reads TGCGCCAGCAGTCGCGATTTTCGGATGAACACTGAAGCTTTCTTT.

This chain joins TRBV10-3 and TRBJ2-7; D not certain. CDR3 length: 14 residues. Germline CDR1 ENHRY, CDR2 SYGVKD. Deletions cut 4 bases from V and 1 base from J, with 11 bases between. The CDR3 protein is CAISVRRLSYEQYF. In DNA form, the CDR3 reads TGTGCCATCAGTGTGCGACGGCTTTCCTACGAGCAGTACTTC.

This CDR3 is CASSQERKGGYGYTF. CDR3 nucleotide sequence: TGCGCCAGCAGCCAAGAACGCAAGGGCGGTTATGGCTACACCTTC. This chain joins TRBV4-3 and TRBJ1-2; the D is unclear. The CDR3 spans 15 residues. The germline CDR1 and CDR2 sequences are LGHNA and YSLEER. V was clipped by 0 bases and J by 5 bases, with 13 bases between them.

J is TRBJ2-6 and V is TRBV30, with D unclear. V dropped 5 bases and J dropped 8 bases, with 4 bases sitting between them. CDR3 length: 10 residues. The V gene's germline CDR1 is GTSNPN and CDR2 SVGIG (reference sequence). CDR3 sequence: CAWGPNVLTF. CDR3 DNA: TGTGCCTGGGGGCCCAACGTCCTGACTTTC.